Listed below are T cell receptor beta chains from one sample, sequenced in a study of T cells in localized non-small cell lung cancer. The table came from immunoSEQ multiplex PCR; TCRdb's copy has only in-frame clones and leaves some out. The sample lists around 24,000 clones; around 90% were seen once. The sample in question was peripheral blood, obtained before any cancer treatment. These TCRs come from a man aged 35 to 69 with stage I squamous cell lung carcinoma. Each CDR3 is given with its conserved first and last residue. Fields, in order: CDR3 protein, J gene, clone size, D gene, V gene. D genes are given only for firm matches. Some rows mark clone size as missing; the rest say once, few, many or name a class of expanded clone.

cdr3_aa: CAWSGPNYNSPLHF; j_call: TRBJ1-6; clone_size: .; d_call: .; v_call: TRBV30
cdr3_aa: CASSSGIYNEQFF; j_call: TRBJ2-1; clone_size: .; d_call: .; v_call: TRBV11-2
cdr3_aa: CASSVSGQTYYGYTF; j_call: TRBJ1-2; clone_size: .; d_call: TRBD1; v_call: TRBV14
cdr3_aa: CASSPRGPATAPLHF; j_call: TRBJ1-6; clone_size: .; d_call: .; v_call: TRBV7-9
cdr3_aa: CASSLPQGNTIYF; j_call: TRBJ1-3; clone_size: .; d_call: .; v_call: TRBV7-2
cdr3_aa: CAISAGGFGNTIYF; j_call: TRBJ1-3; clone_size: once; d_call: .; v_call: TRBV10-3
cdr3_aa: CASVAGLNTEAFF; j_call: TRBJ1-1; clone_size: few; d_call: .; v_call: TRBV6-1
cdr3_aa: CASSHQLGTDGYTF; j_call: TRBJ1-2; clone_size: .; d_call: TRBD1; v_call: TRBV28
cdr3_aa: CASSRRASGGARLSYNEQFF; j_call: TRBJ2-1; clone_size: once; d_call: TRBD2; v_call: TRBV9
cdr3_aa: CASSRTASGNTIYF; j_call: TRBJ1-3; clone_size: .; d_call: .; v_call: TRBV5-1
cdr3_aa: CASGLVQGTEAFF; j_call: TRBJ1-1; clone_size: .; d_call: .; v_call: TRBV12-5
cdr3_aa: CASSSDRNTEAFF; j_call: TRBJ1-1; clone_size: .; d_call: .; v_call: TRBV13
cdr3_aa: CASSWSQGRSEQFF; j_call: TRBJ2-1; clone_size: once; d_call: .; v_call: TRBV27
cdr3_aa: CAISDPGLVGNTIYF; j_call: TRBJ1-3; clone_size: .; d_call: .; v_call: TRBV10-3